The next 32 T cell receptor beta chains were all read from a single sample in a study of blood T cell repertoires in COVID-19. Produced via immunoSEQ multiplex PCR; TCRdb's table is partial and in-frame only. This sample has roughly 30,000 clones; 78% occur once, and the top ten carry roughly 7.3%. Specimen: peripheral blood. The receptors here all came from a woman in her sixties with acute or convalescent COVID-19.

This clone was observed a handful of times. This chain links TRBV6-1 with TRBJ1-4, with D uncertain. The CDR3 length is 13 residues. The V end lost 3 bases, the J end lost 5 bases, and 7 bases lay between the germline ends. The V gene's germline CDR1 is MNHNS and CDR2 SASEGT. The CDR3 DNA reads as TGTGCCAGCAGTGATCGGAGGAATGAAAAACTGTTTTTT. It specifies CASSDRRNEKLFF.

The CDR3 region has the DNA TGTGCCAGCAGTGCGGCGACAGGGGTCACAGATACGCAGTATTTT. Its translation is CASSAATGVTDTQYF. This chain uses TRBV2 with TRBJ2-3, with 8 bases fitting TRBD1. The junction had 5 bases not matched to a gene; V was cut back by 4 bases and J by 2 bases. The CDR3 spans 15 residues. Germline values: CDR1 SNHLY, CDR2 FYNNEI.

The V gene is TRBV4-1, the J gene TRBJ2-1, with a weak D call TRBD2 (6 bases). The V and J ends lost 1 base and 7 bases respectively, with 17 bases between them. The CDR3 runs 16 residues. CDR1 is MGHRA and CDR2 is YSYEKL in the germline V gene. The CDR3 DNA reads TGCGCCAGCAGCCAAGCTGGCGGGGTCTTAGGGAATGAGCAGTTCTTC. Residues: CASSQAGGVLGNEQFF.

The V and J genes are TRBV28 and TRBJ1-4; D perhaps matches TRBD1 (6 bases). Germline assignment: CDR1 MDHEN and CDR2 SYDVKM. This CDR3 spans 13 amino acids. The V gene lost 6 bases and the J gene lost 8 bases, with 13 bases spanning the gap. The CDR3 is CASRQQGGEKLFF. CDR3 DNA: TGTGCCAGCAGACAACAGGGCGGGGAAAAACTGTTTTTT.

V and J are TRBV19 and TRBJ2-5; TRBD1 agrees at 9 bases. This CDR3 spans 17 amino acids. The germline V gene has CDR1 LNHDA and CDR2 SQIVND (reference sequence). After removal of 3 bases from V and 4 bases from J, the junction contained 12 bases not matched to a gene. In nucleotides, the CDR3 is TGTGCCAGTAGTATTTCGGCCGGGACAGGGCTCGGAGAGACCCAGTACTTC. Translated, it gives CASSISAGTGLGETQYF.

This chain uses TRBV9 with TRBJ1-3; D remains unclear. The CDR3 covers 14 residues. V was pared by 0 bases and J by 3 bases, with 7 bases between. CDR1 and CDR2 (germline): SGDLS, YYNGEE. CDR3 loop: CASSVEAFGNTIYF. CDR3 coding DNA: TGTGCCAGCAGCGTAGAAGCGTTTGGAAACACCATATATTTT.

J is TRBJ1-2 and V is TRBV12-2; the D call in the table, TRBD1, was not verified against the DNA. TRBV12-2 is a recognized pseudogene. CDR3 length equals 15 residues. CDR3 sequence reads: CASRLGDRGRYGYTF. The DNA of the CDR3 is TGTGCAAGTCGCTTAGGGGACAGGGGTCGATATGGCTACACCTTC.

DNA for the CDR3: TGTGCCAGCAGCCAAGGCAGGGGTGGGCAGTTCTTC. The encoded protein is CASSQGRGGQFF. The rearrangement uses TRBV4-2 and TRBJ2-1; tentative D call: TRBD1 (6 bases). The CDR3 is 12 residues long. With 1 base removed from V and 12 bases from J, the gap between germline ends came to 10 bases. Germline CDR1 and CDR2: LGHNA and YNFKEQ.

This chain links TRBV9 with TRBJ2-1, with TRBD1 identical over 8 bases. V was clipped by 4 bases and J by 4 bases; unmatched bases: 7. Looked up from germline, CDR1 is SGDLS and CDR2 is YYNGEE. The CDR3 totals 15 residues. CDR3 loop: CASSRADRGYNEQFF. CDR3 bases: TGTGCCAGCAGCCGAGCCGACAGGGGATACAATGAGCAGTTCTTC.

The rearrangement joins TRBV30 to TRBJ1-2; possibly TRBD1 for D (6 bases). Germline loops: CDR1 GTSNPN, CDR2 SVGIG (reference sequence). The CDR3 loop spans 17 amino acids. V was shortened by 3 bases and J by 5 bases, with 25 bases between the two germline ends. The CDR3 protein is CAWRTGGPRKGQYGYTF. The CDR3 nucleotides read TGTGCCTGGAGGACGGGCGGACCCCGAAAGGGACAATATGGCTACACCTTC.

This chain links TRBV7-3 with TRBJ2-5, with 7 bases aligning to TRBD2. With V trimmed by 1 base and J by 3 bases, 11 bases remained unmatched. Germline V gives CDR1 SGHTA, CDR2 FQGTGA. This CDR3 spans 17 amino acids. The CDR3 DNA reads as TGTGCCAGCAGCTTAAATTTTAGAAGTGGGGGGGAAGAGACCCAGTACTTC. Translation gives CASSLNFRSGGEETQYF.

The chain is built from TRBV3-1 (or the pseudogene TRBV3-2) and TRBJ2-7; D remains unclear. The germline V and J ends were trimmed by 4 bases and 3 bases, with 16 bases remaining between them. CDR3 size: 15 residues. Germline values: CDR1 LGHDT, CDR2 YNNKEL (reference sequence). In DNA, the CDR3 is TGTGCCAGCAGCCTGACTCCGACTGAGAGCTACGAGCAGTACTTC. It specifies CASSLTPTESYEQYF.

In its sample, this clone was seen once. This sequence joins TRBV4-1 and TRBJ1-1; D may be TRBD1 (5 bases). Deletions cut 0 bases from V and 5 bases from J, with 16 bases between. From germline, CDR1 is MGHRA and CDR2 YSYEKL. The CDR3 is made up of 16 amino acids. CDR3 sequence (DNA): TGCGCCAGCAGCCAAGACAAAAGGCAGGGAGGGACTGAAGCTTTCTTT. Translated: CASSQDKRQGGTEAFF.

The chain combines TRBV19 with TRBJ2-5; 8 nucleotides agree with TRBD1. V trimming: 1 base; J trimming: 5 bases; junction bases outside the gene matches: 6. The germline CDR1 and CDR2 sequences are LNHDA and SQIVND (reference sequence). CDR3 length: 15 residues. CDR3 loop: CASSIADRGVETQYF. For the CDR3, the DNA is TGTGCCAGTAGTATAGCCGACAGGGGTGTGGAGACCCAGTACTTC. Full variable domain (remainder filled in from reference TRBV19 and TRBJ2-5): DGGITQSPKYLFRKEGQNVTLSCEQNLNHDAMYWYRQDPGQGLRLIYYSQIVNDFQKGDIAEGYSVSREKKESFPLTVTSAQKNPTAFYLCASSIADRGVETQYFGPGTRLLVL.

This clone was observed a single time. This chain connects TRBV2 to TRBJ1-6; no firm D call. The CDR3 length is 16 residues. Trimming removed 3 bases at V and 5 bases at J, with 14 bases between. Germline lookup yields CDR1 SNHLY and CDR2 FYNNEI. CDR3 bases: TGTGCCAGCAGTGAGCACCGCCCGGAGGATAATTCACCCCTCCACTTT. This translates into CASSEHRPEDNSPLHF.

The rearrangement links TRBV2 to TRBJ1-2; 8 nucleotides match TRBD1. Trimming took 7 bases from V and 0 from J; bases not matched to a gene: 4. The length of the CDR3 is 14 residues. CDR1 and CDR2 (germline): SNHLY, FYNNEI. The CDR3 coding sequence is TGTGCCAGCAACGGACAGGGAGCTAACTATGGCTACACCTTC. Translated: CASNGQGANYGYTF.

This clone was detected only a few times. The chain employs TRBV5-6 and TRBJ1-2; 9 bases are a match to TRBD1. The germline V gene encodes CDR1 SGHDT and CDR2 YYEEEE. CDR3 length equals 16 residues. V lost 1 base, J lost 4 bases, and 8 bases stayed unmatched. Written as DNA, the CDR3 is TGTGCCAGCAGCTTGACCGGGACAGGGAGGGTCTATGGCTACACCTTC. Its protein is CASSLTGTGRVYGYTF.

This rearrangement joins TRBV9 to TRBJ2-1, with 9 bases lining up with TRBD1. The CDR3 consists of 15 residues. Trimming at V came to 4 bases and at J to 0 bases, leaving 2 bases not matched to a gene. In germline, CDR1 is SGDLS, CDR2 YYNGEE. The CDR3 DNA reads as TGTGCCAGCAGCCAACAGGGGGCCTCCTACAATGAGCAGTTCTTC. Encoded protein: CASSQQGASYNEQFF.

The gene calls are TRBV7-9 and TRBJ1-1, with D possibly TRBD1 on 5 matching bases. The V gene's germline CDR1 is SEHNR and CDR2 FQNEAQ (reference sequence). V lost 3 bases to trimming and J lost 0 bases, with 17 bases between them. CDR3 size: 17 residues. This CDR3 is CASSLPPRGVMNTEAFF. CDR3 nucleotides: TGTGCCAGCAGCTTGCCCCCCCGGGGGGTTATGAACACTGAAGCTTTCTTT.

In its sample, this clone was seen a few times. The gene calls are TRBV7-3 and TRBJ2-2; perhaps TRBD1 as D (5 bases). The CDR3 runs to 14 residues. The V gene's germline CDR1 is SGHTA and CDR2 FQGTGA. Trimming took 6 bases from V and 7 from J, leaving 15 bases between them. This CDR3 reads CASSHSTAGGELFF. The CDR3 DNA follows: TGTGCCAGCAGTCACTCGACAGCTGGCGGGGAGCTGTTTTTT.

V gene TRBV2 combines with J gene TRBJ1-2, with TRBD1 matching over 9 bases. The CDR3 extends over 13 amino acids. Germline V CDR1 and CDR2: SNHLY, FYNNEI. The CDR3 spells CTGLGQGKIGYTF. In DNA form, the CDR3 reads TGTACCGGTTTGGGACAGGGTAAAATTGGCTACACCTTC.

This clone was observed a handful of times. The gene calls are TRBV7-8 and TRBJ2-7, with D possibly TRBD1 on 6 matching bases. This CDR3 is 15 amino acids long. The germline V gene has CDR1 SGHVS and CDR2 FQNEAQ. V lost 3 bases and J lost 1, with 13 bases in between. CDR3 in amino acids: CASSFNRVGSYEQYF. CDR3 bases: TGTGCCAGCAGCTTTAACAGGGTAGGATCCTACGAGCAGTACTTC.

This rearrangement joins TRBV6-5 to TRBJ1-1; D uncertain. The germline CDR1 and CDR2 sequences are MNHEY and SVGAGI. This CDR3 spans 16 amino acids. Deletions cut 0 bases from V and 1 base from J, with 12 bases between. As DNA, the CDR3 is TGTGCCAGCAGTTACTCGGTGGCACCGCCGAACACTGAAGCTTTCTTT. This codes for CASSYSVAPPNTEAFF.

In regard to this clone: Other DNA sequences in this sample translate to the same CDR3. The rearrangement joins TRBV7-3 to TRBJ2-5, with 9 positions matching TRBD2. In germline, CDR1 is SGHTA, CDR2 FQGTGA. This CDR3 has 13 amino acids. The trim removed 3 bases at V and 5 bases at J, leaving 1 base unmatched. The CDR3 spells CASSLSGGETQYF. In DNA, the CDR3 is TGTGCCAGCAGCTTGAGCGGGGGGGAGACCCAGTACTTC.

This chain connects TRBV7-8 to TRBJ1-1, with a tentative D call TRBD1 (6 bases). Trimming left V 5 bases short and J 4 bases short, with 23 bases between. CDR1 is SGHVS, CDR2 FQNEAQ, per germline. This CDR3 has 17 residues. CDR3: CASSLRSTGSRVTEAFF. The CDR3 nucleotides read TGTGCCAGCAGCCTAAGATCTACAGGGTCTCGAGTCACTGAAGCTTTCTTT.

This chain connects TRBV4-2 to TRBJ2-1, with 7 bases matching TRBD2. Losses at the gene ends were 5 bases for V and 4 bases for J; bases not matched to a gene: 8. The CDR3 contains 15 residues. CDR1 is LGHNA and CDR2 is YNFKEQ in the germline V gene. The CDR3 loop is CASSISSGTYNEQFF. Here the CDR3 DNA reads TGTGCCAGCAGCATTTCTAGCGGTACTTACAATGAGCAGTTCTTC.

This chain uses TRBV13 with TRBJ1-1; D ambiguous. There are 12 residues in the CDR3. The V end was cut by 5 bases, the J end by 6 bases, with 10 bases between. Germline CDR1 PRHDT, CDR2 FYEKMQ (reference sequence). CDR3: CASSVYIAEAFF. In DNA, the CDR3 is TGTGCCAGCAGCGTATATATAGCTGAAGCTTTCTTT.

This chain uses TRBV7-2 with TRBJ2-7, with 8 bases lining up with TRBD1. Germline V gene sequence: CDR1 SGHTA, CDR2 FQGNSA. J lost 2 bases, V lost 4 bases, and 4 bases had no gene match. CDR3 length: 14 amino acids. In DNA form, the CDR3 reads TGTGCCAGCAGCTCCTCCAGGGGGCCCTACGAGCAGTACTTC. The encoded protein is CASSSSRGPYEQYF.

This clone was observed a few times. The V call is TRBV20-1, the J call TRBJ1-5; D is perhaps TRBD1 (5 bases). V gave up 4 bases and J gave up 5 bases, with 6 bases separating them. Germline loops: CDR1 DFQATT, CDR2 SNEGSKA (reference sequence). The CDR3 has 11 amino acids. The CDR3 loop is CSAKGDQPQHF. The CDR3 coding sequence is TGCAGTGCTAAAGGGGATCAGCCCCAGCATTTT.

The chain joins TRBV6-1 to TRBJ2-7; 9 nucleotides match TRBD1. Germline V CDR1 and CDR2: MNHNS, SASEGT. Trimming took 6 bases from V and 1 from J; bases not matched to a gene: 7. This CDR3 has 15 residues. CDR3 nucleotides: TGTGCCAGCAGATCCGGGACAGGGATTTCCTACGAGCAGTACTTC. Its translation: CASRSGTGISYEQYF.

The genes are TRBV11-2 and TRBJ1-2; D unresolved. Looked up from germline, CDR1 is SGHAT and CDR2 is FQNNGV. Trimming stripped 0 bases from V and 8 bases from J, with 13 bases between. The CDR3 extends over 14 amino acids. The CDR3 here is CASSLDRSKVGYTF. The CDR3 bases are TGTGCCAGCAGCTTAGACCGTAGCAAGGTGGGCTACACCTTC.

The chain couples TRBV28 to TRBJ2-7, with D possibly TRBD2 on 6 matching bases. CDR1 and CDR2 from the germline V gene are MDHEN and SYDVKM. This CDR3 has 14 residues. The V gene lost 4 bases and the J gene lost 1 base, with 11 bases spanning the gap. CDR3 DNA: TGTGCCAGCAGTTGGAGGGCAAAATCCTACGAGCAGTACTTC. The encoded protein is CASSWRAKSYEQYF.